These 32 T cell receptor beta chains share one sample of origin, sequenced in a study of lymphopenia after photon versus proton radiotherapy (dated by TCRdb to between 2018 and 2021). The protocol used for the library was the immunoSEQ multiplex PCR assay. The clones in this table, taken by TCRdb from immuneACCESS, are in-frame only. Not every clone is retained; where verified, under half of the shortfall comes from an unresolved V gene, and the cause of the rest is unknown. The sample table records 35,000 to 50,000 clones; 80% to 95% of these occur just once. The top ten clones comprise roughly 15% of the sample. The sequencing here drew on peripheral blood, taken from a patient treated with photon-based radiotherapy. The receptors were sampled from a man aged 60-69 years with cholangiocarcinoma.

The gene calls are TRBV28 and TRBJ2-7, with 10 bases fitting TRBD1. The CDR3 covers 15 residues. J gave up 6 bases and V 10 bases, and 15 bases lay outside the gene matches. Germline values: CDR1 MDHEN, CDR2 SYDVKM. CDR3 DNA sequence: TGTGCCACCGTGGGACACGGGACAGGGGCAGTCGAGCAGTACTTC. Translation gives CATVGHGTGAVEQYF.

The chain couples TRBV6-1 to TRBJ2-7; D unclear. CDR3 length equals 13 residues. CDR1 is MNHNS and CDR2 is SASEGT in the germline V gene. V was trimmed by 0 bases and J by 7 bases, leaving 10 bases between them. The CDR3 nucleotides read TGTGCCAGCAGTGAAGCGAGGATGGGGGAGCAGTACTTC. The encoded protein is CASSEARMGEQYF.

This chain uses TRBV5-4 with TRBJ1-1; weak D call: TRBD1 (5 bases). Trimming shortened V by 4 bases and J by 7 bases, and 14 bases separated the two germline ends. The length of the CDR3 is 13 residues. Germline values: CDR1 SGHNT, CDR2 YYREEE (reference sequence). CDR3 coding DNA: TGTGCCAGCAGCCCAGCACGGGACGGTGAAGCTTTCTTT. Its protein product is CASSPARDGEAFF.

The chain employs TRBV5-1 and TRBJ2-7, with TRBD2 matching over 12 bases. The germline CDR1 and CDR2 sequences are SGHRS and YFSETQ. V was clipped by 0 bases and J by 7 bases; unmatched bases: 2. The CDR3 contains 14 residues. Written as DNA, the CDR3 is TGCGCCAGCAGCTTGGGACTAGCGGGAGAGGAGCAGTACTTC. This translates into CASSLGLAGEEQYF.

The V gene is TRBV7-3, the J gene TRBJ2-5, with D hard to call. This CDR3 is 15 amino acids long. The V end lost 2 bases, the J end lost 2 bases, and 12 bases lay between the germline ends. The germline V gene has CDR1 SGHTA and CDR2 FQGTGA. Here the CDR3 DNA reads TGTGCCAGCAGCTTACCTAAGGTGAGACAAGAGACCCAGTACTTC. Its protein is CASSLPKVRQETQYF.

The gene calls are TRBV5-4 and TRBJ1-1; D call uncertain. The CDR3 loop spans 14 amino acids. V was clipped by 0 bases and J by 4 bases, with 10 bases between them. CDR1 SGHNT and CDR2 YYREEE come from the germline V gene (reference sequence). The CDR3 loop reads CASSLDGQSTEAFF. Here the CDR3 DNA reads TGTGCCAGCAGCTTGGATGGGCAAAGCACTGAAGCTTTCTTT.

J is TRBJ1-1 and V is TRBV11-2, with TRBD1 identical over 8 bases. Germline V gives CDR1 SGHAT, CDR2 FQNNGV. The V and J ends lost 4 bases and 0 bases, in that order; junction bases with no gene match: 4. The length of the CDR3 is 15 residues. The CDR3 protein is CASSWGTGLNTEAFF. The CDR3, as DNA: TGTGCCAGCAGCTGGGGGACAGGTTTGAACACTGAAGCTTTCTTT.

V gene TRBV9 combines with J gene TRBJ2-2; 8 bases map to TRBD2. Trimming cost V 6 bases and J 3 bases; bases outside gene matches: 7. The CDR3 contains 15 residues. Per the germline V gene, CDR1 is SGDLS and CDR2 is YYNGEE. The CDR3 sequence is CASTPRGAYTGELFF. DNA of the CDR3: TGTGCCAGCACTCCGCGGGGGGCCTACACCGGGGAGCTGTTTTTT.

The V gene is TRBV2, the J gene TRBJ1-1; 9 positions agree with TRBD1. This CDR3 is built from 14 residues. Trimming cost V 3 bases and J 4 bases; bases outside gene matches: 3. Germline CDR1 SNHLY, CDR2 FYNNEI. Here the CDR3 DNA reads TGTGCCAGCAGTGAGAGGGGACAGGGCACTGAAGCTTTCTTT. Encoded protein: CASSERGQGTEAFF.

This chain connects TRBV5-6 to TRBJ2-1; D is uncertain. This CDR3 has 13 residues. V gave up 0 bases and J gave up 8 bases, with 9 bases separating them. CDR1 is SGHDT, CDR2 YYEEEE, per germline. The CDR3 here is CASSLVSGYEQFF. DNA of the CDR3: TGTGCCAGCAGCTTGGTATCCGGGTATGAGCAGTTCTTC.

The genes are TRBV7-9 and TRBJ2-5; D not resolved. Germline CDR1 is SEHNR and CDR2 is FQNEAQ (reference sequence). Trimming cost V 4 bases and J 4 bases, with 10 bases left between them. The CDR3 is 13 residues long. The CDR3 DNA sequence: TGTGCCAGCAGCTACGAATGGGCAGAGACCCAGTACTTC. Its translation: CASSYEWAETQYF.

The V call is TRBV5-6, the J call TRBJ1-5; D is possibly TRBD1 (6 bases). CDR1 and CDR2 from the germline V gene are SGHDT and YYEEEE. The CDR3 covers 15 residues. The V end was cut by 4 bases, the J end by 3 bases, with 14 bases between. The CDR3 sequence is CASSRTGTLNQPQHF. The CDR3, as DNA: TGTGCCAGCAGCAGAACCGGGACACTCAATCAGCCCCAGCATTTT.

The V call is TRBV28, the J call TRBJ1-1; possible D gene TRBD1, 5 bases. V was pared by 8 bases and J by 0 bases, with 7 bases between. Germline V gives CDR1 MDHEN, CDR2 SYDVKM. This CDR3 has 12 residues. The CDR3 DNA follows: TGTGCCAGCGGGACGATGAACACTGAAGCTTTCTTT. Translation: CASGTMNTEAFF. Supplemented by reference TRBV28 and TRBJ1-1, the full variable domain reads DVKVTQSSRYLVKRTGEKVFLECVQDMDHENMFWYRQDPGLGLRLIYFSYDVKMKEKGDIPEGYSVSREKKERFSLILESASTNQTSMYLCASGTMNTEAFFGQGTRLTVV.

The chain combines TRBV10-1 with TRBJ1-1, with D possibly being TRBD1 (5 bases). Trimming stripped 5 bases from V and 7 bases from J, with 8 bases between. Looked up from germline, CDR1 is WNHNN and CDR2 is SYGVQD (reference sequence). The CDR3 runs to 11 residues. CDR3 coding DNA: TGCGCCAGCAGTCGGGGCAGTGAAGCTTTCTTT. Its translation: CASSRGSEAFF.

The genes are TRBV10-2 and TRBJ2-3; 12 bases fit TRBD2. V was pared by 2 bases and J by 6 bases, with 6 bases of the junction left unmatched. The germline V gene encodes CDR1 WSHSY and CDR2 SAAADI. The CDR3 runs to 16 residues. The CDR3 DNA is TGCGCCAGCAGTGAGCCTAGCGGGGGGGCCAGCGATACGCAGTATTTT. Translated, it gives CASSEPSGGASDTQYF.

The chain employs TRBV18 and TRBJ1-3; TRBD1 might be the D (5 bases). With 3 bases removed from V and 0 bases from J, the gap between germline ends came to 15 bases. Per the germline V gene, CDR1 is KGHSH and CDR2 is LQKENI. This CDR3 contains 17 residues. As DNA, the CDR3 is TGTGCCAGCTCACCGGAGTTGGGACTCAACTCTGGAAACACCATATATTTT. Amino acid sequence: CASSPELGLNSGNTIYF.

The chain carries TRBV11-3 and TRBJ1-4; D is undetermined. Germline CDR1 and CDR2: SGHNT and YENEEA. Trimming stripped 0 bases from V and 0 bases from J, with 5 bases between. There are 15 residues in the CDR3. CDR3 residues: CASSLDGATNEKLFF. The CDR3 region has the DNA TGTGCCAGCAGCTTAGACGGGGCAACTAATGAAAAACTGTTTTTT.

This clone has just a few counts. The rearrangement links TRBV6-1 to TRBJ2-1, with a weak D call TRBD2 (5 bases). Trimming removed 9 bases from V and 1 base from J, with 7 bases in between. Germline CDR1 MNHNS, CDR2 SASEGT. This CDR3 is built from 12 residues. CDR3 coding DNA: TGTGCCAGTCTAGCTTCCTACAATGAGCAGTTCTTC. This codes for CASLASYNEQFF.

The gene calls are TRBV28 and TRBJ1-5, with D possibly TRBD1 on 6 matching bases. This CDR3 comprises 15 residues. Between the trimmed V and J ends, which lost 6 bases and 2 bases, there was a span of 14 bases. Germline V gene data show CDR1 as MDHEN and CDR2 as SYDVKM. The CDR3 loop reads CASRPTGRGNQPQHF. The CDR3 bases are TGTGCCAGCAGGCCTACAGGGAGGGGCAATCAGCCCCAGCATTTT.

With respect to this clone: One junction end disagrees with the germline gene, perhaps due to a read error. V and J are TRBV7-9 and TRBJ2-7; D may correspond to TRBD1 or TRBD2 (5 bases each). Germline V lookup: CDR1 SEHNR, CDR2 FQNEAQ (reference sequence). The CDR3 has 14 residues. This CDR3 reads CASSLAGSSYEQYF. The CDR3 bases are TGTGCCAGCAGCCTAGCAGGGTCCTCCTACGAGCAGTACTTC.

For the CDR3, the DNA is TGCGCCAGCAGCCAAGTATTAGCGGGAGGAGGAGATACGCAGTATTTT. Its translation: CASSQVLAGGGDTQYF. The chain uses TRBV4-1 and TRBJ2-3; 10 bases are shared with TRBD2. The length of the CDR3 is 16 residues. Germline V lookup: CDR1 MGHRA, CDR2 YSYEKL. Trimming took 1 base from V and 5 from J; bases not matched to a gene: 6.

The chain employs TRBV13 and TRBJ1-6; no clear D. The germline gives CDR1 PRHDT, CDR2 FYEKMQ (reference sequence). This CDR3 has 16 residues. The V end lost 0 bases, the J end lost 10 bases, and 16 bases lay between the germline ends. The CDR3 loop is CASSLGGPLTGSPLHF. The CDR3 nucleotides are TGTGCCAGCAGCTTAGGAGGACCGTTGACTGGGTCACCCCTCCACTTT.

V is TRBV6-1 and J is TRBJ1-5; TRBD1 might be the D (6 bases). Trimming left V 4 bases short and J 0 bases short, with 13 bases between. This CDR3 is 16 amino acids long. CDR1 is MNHNS and CDR2 is SASEGT in the germline V gene. In nucleotides, the CDR3 is TGTGCCAGCAGTGGGGGGCCGGGTTCTAGCAATCAGCCCCAGCATTTT. The encoded protein is CASSGGPGSSNQPQHF.

The CDR3 DNA sequence: TGTGCCAGCAGCCAAGGAGCCAGGACCGAAGCTTTCTTT. Translation: CASSQGARTEAFF. The chain joins TRBV14 to TRBJ1-1; D gene unclear. CDR3 length equals 13 residues. Trimming took 1 base from V and 8 from J, leaving 11 bases between them. Germline lookup yields CDR1 SGHDN and CDR2 FVKESK.

The chain recombines TRBV19 with TRBJ1-4, with D unresolved. This CDR3 is built from 12 residues. Between the trimmed V and J ends, which lost 4 bases and 8 bases, there was a span of 8 bases. Germline V lookup: CDR1 LNHDA, CDR2 SQIVND (reference sequence). The CDR3 is CASSTRLEKLFF. CDR3 in DNA: TGTGCCAGTAGTACCCGGCTCGAAAAACTGTTTTTT. Drawing the rest from reference TRBV19 and TRBJ1-4, the complete variable domain is DGGITQSPKYLFRKEGQNVTLSCEQNLNHDAMYWYRQDPGQGLRLIYYSQIVNDFQKGDIAEGYSVSREKKESFPLTVTSAQKNPTAFYLCASSTRLEKLFFGSGTQLSVL.

The chain uses TRBV5-6 and TRBJ2-5; tentatively, D is TRBD1 (6 bases). Germline V gene sequence: CDR1 SGHDT, CDR2 YYEEEE. Trimming shortened V by 4 bases and J by 1 base, and 8 bases separated the two germline ends. The CDR3 has 13 residues. CDR3 sequence: CASSRDTQETQYF. The CDR3 region has the DNA TGTGCCAGCAGCCGGGACACCCAAGAGACCCAGTACTTC.

This clone rates as medium-sized. V usage is TRBV19 and J usage is TRBJ1-5; D gene unclear. CDR1 is LNHDA, CDR2 SQIVND, per germline (reference sequence). The CDR3 totals 15 residues. Trimming shortened V by 4 bases and J by 1 base, and 11 bases separated the two germline ends. In DNA form, the CDR3 reads TGTGCCAGTAGTAAAGGGTACCGGAGCAATCAGCCCCAGCATTTT. It translates to CASSKGYRSNQPQHF.

V is TRBV18 and J is TRBJ1-2; weak D call: TRBD1 (5 bases). CDR3 length: 15 residues. V was cut by 1 base and J by 6 bases, with 15 bases left in between. Germline CDR1 and CDR2: KGHSH and LQKENI. For the CDR3, the DNA is TGTGCCAGCTCACCACTCGGGGGTCTCGCAGATGGCTACACCTTC. It codes for CASSPLGGLADGYTF.

CDR3 in DNA: TGCGCCTCTAGGGACCACGGGAACGAGCAGTACTTC. Translating it yields CASRDHGNEQYF. V is TRBV10-2 and J is TRBJ2-7; possibly TRBD1 or TRBD2 for D (5 bases each). V lost 11 bases and J 5 bases, leaving 16 bases between the germline ends. Germline values: CDR1 WSHSY, CDR2 SAAADI. This CDR3 contains 12 residues.

The chain recombines TRBV5-8 with TRBJ2-7; D unclear. V lost 2 bases, J lost 0 bases, and 6 bases lay in between. The germline V gene has CDR1 SGHTS and CDR2 YDEGEE. This CDR3 is built from 13 residues. The CDR3 reads CASSFGSSYEQYF. CDR3 nucleotide sequence: TGTGCCAGCAGCTTCGGAAGCTCCTACGAGCAGTACTTC.

The J gene is TRBJ1-6, the V gene TRBV25-1; D possibly corresponds to TRBD1 (5 bases). In germline, CDR1 is MGHDK, CDR2 SYGVNS. V was clipped by 6 bases and J by 7 bases, with 10 bases between them. The CDR3 covers 13 residues. The CDR3, as DNA: TGTGCCAGCAGGGGGCCGCGGAATTCACCCCTCCACTTT. It encodes CASRGPRNSPLHF.

This clone was observed a few times. The chain employs TRBV19 and TRBJ2-2; a weak D match, TRBD2 (5 bases). Per germline, CDR1 LNHDA and CDR2 SQIVND (reference sequence). Trimming cost V 6 bases and J 2 bases, with 7 bases left between them. The CDR3 is 13 residues long. The CDR3 region has the DNA TGTGCCAGTAGGGGAGAAAACACCGGGGAGCTGTTTTTT. Amino acid sequence: CASRGENTGELFF. The full variable domain, completed using reference TRBV19 and TRBJ2-2, is DGGITQSPKYLFRKEGQNVTLSCEQNLNHDAMYWYRQDPGQGLRLIYYSQIVNDFQKGDIAEGYSVSREKKESFPLTVTSAQKNPTAFYLCASRGENTGELFFGEGSRLTVL.